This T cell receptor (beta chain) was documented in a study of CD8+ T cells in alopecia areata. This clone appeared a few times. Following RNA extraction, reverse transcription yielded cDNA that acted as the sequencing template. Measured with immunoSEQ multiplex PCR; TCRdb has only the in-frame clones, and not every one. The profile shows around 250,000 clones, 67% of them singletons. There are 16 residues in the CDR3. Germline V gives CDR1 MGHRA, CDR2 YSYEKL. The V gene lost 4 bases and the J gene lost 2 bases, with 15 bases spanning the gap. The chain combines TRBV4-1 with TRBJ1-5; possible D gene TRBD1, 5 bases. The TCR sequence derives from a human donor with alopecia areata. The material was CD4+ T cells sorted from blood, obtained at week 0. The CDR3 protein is CASSLLIGGGNQPQHF. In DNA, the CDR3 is TGCGCCAGCAGCCTCTTGATTGGGGGGGGCAATCAGCCCCAGCATTTT.